This TCR beta chain was documented in a study of shared T cell receptors in the human thymus. Germline assignment: CDR1 SGHDT and CDR2 YYEEEE. This CDR3 comprises 18 residues. TCRdb's copy holds only in-frame clones and misses some; the assay was immunoSEQ multiplex PCR. This table holds fewer than 700,000 clones, around nine tenths found once. These records were also assigned to another study, of human thymus T cells. As reported in that work: Thymus tissue for the work was resected from patients undergoing corrective heart surgery. Thymic as well as blood repertoires seemed to favor certain V and J genes unevenly. As related research reported, thymic repertoires overlapped highly among unrelated individuals.

The chain joins TRBV5-6 to TRBJ2-5; 13 nucleotides line up with TRBD2. The J call could be wrong; TRBJ2-7 is a better fit for the DNA end. The source is a boy in the first two years of life with a congenital heart defect. The sequencing sample was made of thymocytes. DNA for the CDR3: TGTGCCAGCAGCTCCAGGGGACTAGCGGGATGGTATCACTACGAGCAGTACTTC. This codes for CASSSRGLAGWYHYEQYF.